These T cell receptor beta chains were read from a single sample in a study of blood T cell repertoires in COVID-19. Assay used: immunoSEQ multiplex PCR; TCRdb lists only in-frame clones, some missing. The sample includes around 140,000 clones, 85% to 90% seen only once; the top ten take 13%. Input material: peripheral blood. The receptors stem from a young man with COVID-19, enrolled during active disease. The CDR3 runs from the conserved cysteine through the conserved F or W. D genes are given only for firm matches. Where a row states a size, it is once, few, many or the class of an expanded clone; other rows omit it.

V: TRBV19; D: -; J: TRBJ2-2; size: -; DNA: TGTGCCAGTAGTATAAGAACAGGGTCCGGGGAGCTGTTTTTT; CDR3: CASSIRTGSGELFF
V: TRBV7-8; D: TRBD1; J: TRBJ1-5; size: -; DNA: TGTGCCAGCAGCTTACAGTCAGGACAGGGAGATCAGCCCCAGCATTTT; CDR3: CASSLQSGQGDQPQHF
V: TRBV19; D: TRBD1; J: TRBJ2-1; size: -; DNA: TGTGCCAGTAGTAAATCCCGGGACAGGGGTCTTGCCTCCTACAATGAGCAGTTCTTC; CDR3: CASSKSRDRGLASYNEQFF
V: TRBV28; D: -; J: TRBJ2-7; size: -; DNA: TGTGCCAGCAGTTTAATAAATCGCTCCTACGAGCAGTACTTC; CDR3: CASSLINRSYEQYF
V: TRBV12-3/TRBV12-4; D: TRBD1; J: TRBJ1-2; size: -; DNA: TGTGCCAGCACCGCGACAGGGTCCTATGGCTACACCTTC; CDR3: CASTATGSYGYTF
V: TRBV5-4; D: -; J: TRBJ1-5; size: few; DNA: TGTGCCAGCAGCTTGGGTCCCAGCGAGAATCAGCCCCAGCATTTT; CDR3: CASSLGPSENQPQHF
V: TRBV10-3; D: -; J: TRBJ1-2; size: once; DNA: TGTGCCATCAGTGAGTCGAGGAGGGCAGAAAGAGACTATGGCTACACCTTC; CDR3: CAISESRRAERDYGYTF
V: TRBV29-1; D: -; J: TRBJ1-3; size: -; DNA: TGCAGCGTAGACAGCGACTCTGGAAACACCATATATTTT; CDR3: CSVDSDSGNTIYF
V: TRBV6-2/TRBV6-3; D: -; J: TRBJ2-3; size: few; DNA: TGTGCCAGCAGTTACGACGAGAGGGATACGCAGTATTTT; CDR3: CASSYDERDTQYF
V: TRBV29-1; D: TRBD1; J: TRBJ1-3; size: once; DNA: TGCAGCGTTGAACCAGGACAGGGTGAAAACACCATATATTTT; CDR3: CSVEPGQGENTIYF
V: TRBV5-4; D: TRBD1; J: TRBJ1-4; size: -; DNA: TGTGCCAGCAGCGTTCCACAGGGGGGAAATGAAAAACTGTTTTTT; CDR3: CASSVPQGGNEKLFF
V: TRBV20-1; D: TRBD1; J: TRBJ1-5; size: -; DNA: TGCAGTGCTAGTTCACAGGGGGAGGGTTCGAATCAGCCCCAGCATTTT; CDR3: CSASSQGEGSNQPQHF
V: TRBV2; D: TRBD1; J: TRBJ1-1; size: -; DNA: TGTGCCAGCAGTGGTACAGGGGTCTTATCCACTGAAGCTTTCTTT; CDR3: CASSGTGVLSTEAFF
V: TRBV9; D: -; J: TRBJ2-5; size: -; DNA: TGTGCCAGCAGCGTAGGCGCGGTATCTAGAAAGACCCAGTACTTC; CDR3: CASSVGAVSRKTQYF
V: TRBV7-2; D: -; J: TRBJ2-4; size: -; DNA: TGTGCCAGCAGCATCCGACAGGCCCCCGCGTCCAAAAACATTCAGTACTTC; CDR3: CASSIRQAPASKNIQYF
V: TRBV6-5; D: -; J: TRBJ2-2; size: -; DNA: TGTGCCAGCAGTTCGTGGACTCCAGGAACCGGGGAGCTGTTTTTT; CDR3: CASSSWTPGTGELFF
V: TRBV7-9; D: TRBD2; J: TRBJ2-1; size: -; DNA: TGTGCCAGCAGCTTAACTAGCGGGAGGGCCGACAATGAGCAGTTCTTC; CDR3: CASSLTSGRADNEQFF
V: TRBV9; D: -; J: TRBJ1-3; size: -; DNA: TGTGCCAGCAGCCTAGTTGGAGGGGCAATCCGAGAACCTGGAAACACCATATATTTT; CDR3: CASSLVGGAIREPGNTIYF
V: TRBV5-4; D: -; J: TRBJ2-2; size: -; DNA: TGTGCCAGCAGCCTGGACCTTGTGGCAGCCGGGGAGCTGTTTTTT; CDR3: CASSLDLVAAGELFF
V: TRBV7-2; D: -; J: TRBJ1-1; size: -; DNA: TGTGCCAGCAGCCCCCCCCAGGGCAGGGGGAACACTGAAGCTTTCTTT; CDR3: CASSPPQGRGNTEAFF
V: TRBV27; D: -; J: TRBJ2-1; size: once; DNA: TGTGCCAGCAGTTTCGTTGCTAGCCATAAAAATTACAATGAGCAGTTCTTC; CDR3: CASSFVASHKNYNEQFF
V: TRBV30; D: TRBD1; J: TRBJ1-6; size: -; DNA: TGTGCCTGGAGTGTAGGTGGTCAGGGGGATTCACCCCTCCACTTT; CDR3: CAWSVGGQGDSPLHF
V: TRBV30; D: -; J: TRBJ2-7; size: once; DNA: TGTGCCTGGAGTGACCTAAGCTACGAGCAGTACTTC; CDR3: CAWSDLSYEQYF
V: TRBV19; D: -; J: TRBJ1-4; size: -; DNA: TGTGCCAGTAGTATATGGGCAGGGAAAGAAAAACTGTTTTTT; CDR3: CASSIWAGKEKLFF
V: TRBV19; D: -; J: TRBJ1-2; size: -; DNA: TGTGCCAGTAGTCCTGACTGGGGCGGCTATGGCTACACCTTC; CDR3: CASSPDWGGYGYTF
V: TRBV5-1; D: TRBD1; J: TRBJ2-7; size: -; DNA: TGCGCCAGCACCCCCCCAGGGGGAGACGGCGAGCAGTACTTC; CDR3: CASTPPGGDGEQYF
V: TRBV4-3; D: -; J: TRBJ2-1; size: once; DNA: TGCGCCAGCAGCCTTCGGGTCGCTGGTGAGCAGTTCTTC; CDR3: CASSLRVAGEQFF
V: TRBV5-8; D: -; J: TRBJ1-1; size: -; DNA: TGTGCCAGCACCAAGTCGTTTCAGGGCGGGGTTTACACTGAAGCTTTCTTT; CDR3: CASTKSFQGGVYTEAFF
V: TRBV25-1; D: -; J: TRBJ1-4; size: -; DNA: TGTGCCAGCAGTGAACCCGGGGGACCTAATGAAAAACTGCTTTTT; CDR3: CASSEPGGPNEKLLF
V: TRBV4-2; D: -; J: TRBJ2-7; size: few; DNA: TGTGCCAGCAGCTCCCCCGGGGAGCAGTACTTC; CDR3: CASSSPGEQYF
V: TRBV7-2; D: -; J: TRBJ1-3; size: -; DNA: TGTGCCAGCAGCCCCCAAGGGGTCCGGGGGGCGGGGGGAAACACCATATATTTT; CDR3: CASSPQGVRGAGGNTIYF
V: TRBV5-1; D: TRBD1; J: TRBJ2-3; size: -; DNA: TGCGCCAGCAGCTTGATGAAGGGGGCAACAGATACGCAGTATTTT; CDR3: CASSLMKGATDTQYF
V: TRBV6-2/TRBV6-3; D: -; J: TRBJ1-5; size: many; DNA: TGTGCCAGCAGTTCGTGGACAAGCAATCAGCCCCAGCATTTT; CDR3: CASSSWTSNQPQHF
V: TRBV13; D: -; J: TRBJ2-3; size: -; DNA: TGTGCCAGCAGCTTAGAGTGCAAGAGACACTCAGATACGCAGTATTTT; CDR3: CASSLECKRHSDTQYF
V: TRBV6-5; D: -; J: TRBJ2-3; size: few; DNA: TGTGCCAGCAAGATCAACCTCTACCTCACGAATACGCAGTATTTT; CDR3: CASKINLYLTNTQYF
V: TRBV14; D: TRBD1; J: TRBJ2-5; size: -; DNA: TGTGCCAGCAGCCGATACATGGGGACAGACCAAGAGACCCAGTACTTC; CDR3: CASSRYMGTDQETQYF
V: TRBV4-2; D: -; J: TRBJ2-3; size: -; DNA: TGTGCCAGCAGCCAGGGGGGAGGCGGCGGCACAGATACGCAGTATTTT; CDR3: CASSQGGGGGTDTQYF
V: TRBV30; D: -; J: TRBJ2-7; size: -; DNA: TGTGCCTGGAGTGCGACATCTTACGAGCAGTACTTC; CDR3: CAWSATSYEQYF
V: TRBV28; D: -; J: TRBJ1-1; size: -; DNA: TGTGCCAGCAGTTTCGAGGAGATTAACACTGAAGCTTTCTTT; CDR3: CASSFEEINTEAFF
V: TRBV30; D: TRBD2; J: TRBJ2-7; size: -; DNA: TGTGCCTGGAGTGCAGGGATAGCGGGGATCTCCTACGAGCAGTACTTC; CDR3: CAWSAGIAGISYEQYF
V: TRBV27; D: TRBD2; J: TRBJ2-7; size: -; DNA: TGTGCCAGCAGGCTACTAGCGGGAGCTTCGTACGAGCAGTACTTC; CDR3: CASRLLAGASYEQYF
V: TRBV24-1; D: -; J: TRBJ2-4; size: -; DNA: TGTGCCACCAGTGATCCCCGAGAGGTCGCCAAAAACATTCAGTACTTC; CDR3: CATSDPREVAKNIQYF
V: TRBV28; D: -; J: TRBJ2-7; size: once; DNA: TGTGCCAGCAGTCCCTTTTCGGGGGGCGGAGGCGAGCAGTACTTC; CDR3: CASSPFSGGGGEQYF
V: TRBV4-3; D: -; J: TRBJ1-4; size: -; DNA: TGCGCCAGCAGCCAAGATGGCCCGCGGGGACCCGAAAAACTGTTTTTT; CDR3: CASSQDGPRGPEKLFF
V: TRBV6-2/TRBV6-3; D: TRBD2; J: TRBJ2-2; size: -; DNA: TGTGCCAGCAGTCGGACTAGCGGGAGGGCGGGCACCGGGGAGCTGTTTTTT; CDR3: CASSRTSGRAGTGELFF
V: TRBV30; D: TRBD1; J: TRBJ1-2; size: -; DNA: TGTGCCTGGAGTGAAACCCGACAGGGTCCTTATGGCTACACCTTC; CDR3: CAWSETRQGPYGYTF
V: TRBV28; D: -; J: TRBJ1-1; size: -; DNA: TGTGCCAGCAGTAAATCAGGGTTTTGGGTCGACACTGAAGCTTTCTTT; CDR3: CASSKSGFWVDTEAFF
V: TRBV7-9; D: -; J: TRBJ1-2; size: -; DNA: TGTGCCAGCAGCCCCGTAGGGGCAGACCTCCTGGGCCATGGCTACACCTTC; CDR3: CASSPVGADLLGHGYTF
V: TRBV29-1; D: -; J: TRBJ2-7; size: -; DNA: TGCAGCGTTGTGCTTTTGCAGGGGCTTGGCGAGCAGTACTTC; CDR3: CSVVLLQGLGEQYF
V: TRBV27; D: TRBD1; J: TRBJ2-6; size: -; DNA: TGTGCCAGCAATGGGGGACAGAGCTCTGGGGCCAACGTCCTGACTTTC; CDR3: CASNGGQSSGANVLTF
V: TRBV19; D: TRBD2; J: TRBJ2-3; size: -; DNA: TGTGCCAGTAGTACTAGCGGGCCTGGTTTGGGCACAGATACGCAGTATTTT; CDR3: CASSTSGPGLGTDTQYF
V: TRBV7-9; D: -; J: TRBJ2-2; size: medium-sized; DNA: TGTGCCAGCAGCTTTCGTTCAGGGGTGGACACCGGGGAGCTGTTTTTT; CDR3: CASSFRSGVDTGELFF
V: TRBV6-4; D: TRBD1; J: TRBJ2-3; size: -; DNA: TGTGCCAGCAGTGGGACAGGGGGCGCAGATACGCAGTATTTT; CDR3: CASSGTGGADTQYF